This entry describes one T cell receptor beta chain. What it binds is not known. Trimming left V 3 bases short and J 8 bases short, with 13 bases between. The CDR3 is 13 amino acids. The V gene's germline CDR1 is SNHLY and CDR2 FYNNEI. Clones were sequenced by immunoSEQ multiplex PCR, and TCRdb holds only the in-frame ones, with some missing. Of some 44,000 clones in the sample, approximately 90% were seen once. The data are from a study of ipilimumab plus nivolumab after autologous stem cell transplantation. Study findings and constraints: Authors suggest TCR repertoire, Treg phenotype and gut microbiota support further study.

The chain uses TRBV2 and TRBJ1-2; D unclear. Sample: PBMCs, taken in a trial of ipilimumab plus nivolumab as post-transplant consolidation. The TCR was taken from a male donor with multiple myeloma. CDR3 amino acids: CASSESYLKGYTF. The CDR3 DNA follows: TGTGCCAGCAGTGAGAGTTACCTAAAGGGCTACACCTTC. Full variable domain (outside the CDR3, taken from reference TRBV2 and TRBJ1-2): EPEVTQTPSHQVTQMGQEVILRCVPISNHLYFYWYRQILGQKVEFLVSFYNNEISEKSEIFDDQFSVERPDGSNFTLKIRSTKLEDSAMYFCASSESYLKGYTFGSGTRLTVV.